A selection of T cell receptor beta chains follows, all from one sample in a study of tumor-infiltrating lymphocytes in primary liver carcinoma. TCRdb used MiXCR to reprocess the multiplex PCR reads, holding one entry per CDR3 protein. The data contain fewer than 90,000 distinct CDR3 sequences, roughly 72% of them singletons. The sample was liver tumor tissue from sampling region 1. The receptor source for this set is a man aged 35 to 55 with primary liver carcinoma and hepatitis B virus infection. Both conserved end residues are part of each CDR3. The D gene is left open where the match is weak. Where a row states a size, it is once, few, many or the class of an expanded clone; other rows omit it.

TRBJ1-1 | . | TRBV19 | few | TGTGCCAGTAGTGCCCAGGTCCTGAACACTGAAGCTTTCTTT | CASSAQVLNTEAFF
TRBJ2-7 | . | TRBV12-3/TRBV12-4 | many | TGTGCCAGCAGTCCCCCAGCGGTGCCCTACGAGCAGTACTTC | CASSPPAVPYEQYF
TRBJ2-1 | TRBD2 | TRBV19 | . | TGTGCCAGTAGGGGCGGGAGGGGGAGCTCCTACGATGAGCAGTTCTTC | CASRGGRGSSYDEQFF
TRBJ2-3 | . | TRBV6-6 | . | TGTGCCAGCAGACACGCCTGGATAGGAGATACGCAGTATTTT | CASRHAWIGDTQYF
TRBJ2-3 | . | TRBV10-2 | . | TGTGCCGGCACCCAGGGATTCGAACTAGCCCAGTATTTT | CAGTQGFELAQYF
TRBJ2-5 | TRBD1 | TRBV5-6 | once | TGTGTCAGCAGCAGACAGGGCGAGGGAGAAACCCAGTACTTC | CVSSRQGEGETQYF
TRBJ2-1 | . | TRBV9 | . | TGTGCCAGCAGCGTAGTGGGCTCCATCGACAATGAGCAGTTCTTC | CASSVVGSIDNEQFF
TRBJ2-3 | . | TRBV29-1 | . | TGCATCGTTGTGGCCGGGACCGGGCTAGATACGCGGTATTTT | CIVVAGTGLDTRYF
TRBJ2-2 | . | TRBV12-3/TRBV12-4 | . | TGTACCAGCAACGAAATGTCCCGCCTTAACACCGGGGAGCTGTTTTTT | CTSNEMSRLNTGELFF
TRBJ2-7 | . | TRBV5-6 | . | TGTGCCAGCAGCTTGACGACATACTCCTACGAGCAGTACTTC | CASSLTTYSYEQYF
TRBJ1-5 | . | TRBV6-1 | many | TGTGCCGCTAACCTCAACTCACATGGGAGCAATCAGCCCCAGCATTTT | CAANLNSHGSNQPQHF
TRBJ2-5 | . | TRBV4-1 | medium-sized | TGCGCCAGCAGCCAAGAATTAGGCAAGGGAGAGACCCAGTACTTC | CASSQELGKGETQYF
TRBJ2-1 | . | TRBV5-1 | many | TGCGCCAGCAGCTTGGAGGGGGTACTCTACAATGAGCAGTTCTTC | CASSLEGVLYNEQFF
TRBJ2-2 | . | TRBV4-1 | . | TGCGCCAGCAGCCAAACTTCCGAGAGGGAGCTGTTTTTT | CASSQTSERELFF
TRBJ2-1 | . | TRBV12-3/TRBV12-4 | few | TGTGCCAGTAGTTATGGCAAGGGGAACTACAATGAGCAGTTCTTC | CASSYGKGNYNEQFF
TRBJ2-3 | TRBD1 | TRBV11-1 | . | TGTGCCAGCAGCTTCGCCGACAGGGGAACGGATACGCAGTATTTT | CASSFADRGTDTQYF
TRBJ2-1 | TRBD2 | TRBV29-1 | . | TGCAACGTTGCTAGCGGCTACATTGAGCAGTTCTTC | CNVASGYIEQFF
TRBJ1-1 | . | TRBV10-3 | . | TGTGCCACGCGAGCGTCAGGAGGCGGACCTGAAGCTTTCTTT | CATRASGGGPEAFF
TRBJ2-7 | . | TRBV12-3/TRBV12-4 | medium-sized | TGTGCCAGCAGTTTAAGGGAATCCTACGAGCAGTACTTC | CASSLRESYEQYF
TRBJ2-7 | TRBD2 | TRBV10-1 | once | TGCGCCAGCAGTGATCCCAGCGGGAGTGATTCGTACGAGCAATACTTC | CASSDPSGSDSYEQYF
TRBJ2-1 | TRBD2 | TRBV5-4 | . | TGTGCCTGCAGCACGGGACTAGCGGTAGACAATGAGCAGTTCTTC | CACSTGLAVDNEQFF
TRBJ2-1 | . | TRBV2 | . | TGTGCCAGCAGTGAGTCGGCAGATTCCTACAATGAGCAGTTCTTC | CASSESADSYNEQFF
TRBJ2-5 | . | TRBV11-2 | . | TGTGACAGCAGCTTAGGAAGTGGCGGCCCGGGGGAGACCCAGTACTTC | CDSSLGSGGPGETQYF
TRBJ2-7 | . | TRBV6-5 | many | TGTGCCAGCAGTTACTCGGGGTCCCCCCGGGAGCAGTACTTC | CASSYSGSPREQYF
TRBJ2-2 | . | TRBV11-1 | . | TGTACCAGCAGTTTACTCCCTGGACGCGACAGCGGGGAGCTGTTTTTT | CTSSLLPGRDSGELFF
TRBJ2-4 | . | TRBV28 | . | TGTGTCAGCAGTTTAGCTTCCGGGCTAGCCAAAAACATTCACTACTTC | CVSSLASGLAKNIHYF
TRBJ2-1 | . | TRBV6-6 | . | TGTCCCAGCAGTCAGGTTGGAGAGCAGTTCTTC | CPSSQVGEQFF
TRBJ2-7 | . | TRBV12-3/TRBV12-4 | . | TGTCCCAGCACCCGGGACCAGGGCTACGGGCAGTACTTC | CPSTRDQGYGQYF
TRBJ2-5 | TRBD2 | TRBV6-1 | . | TGTGCCAGCAGTGATTGGTCTAGCGGGAAGGAAGAGACCCAGTATTTC | CASSDWSSGKEETQYF
TRBJ1-5 | TRBD1 | TRBV28 | . | TGTGCCAGCAGTTGGACAGGGGACAATCAGTCCCAGCATTTT | CASSWTGDNQSQHF
TRBJ1-5 | . | TRBV28 | . | TGTGCCAGCAGTTTATTCGGGGTCGGGCAGCCCCAGCATTTT | CASSLFGVGQPQHF
TRBJ2-3 | . | TRBV13 | . | TGTGCCAGTAGCTCTACGGGCCTCGAAGGGGATACGCAGTATTTT | CASSSTGLEGDTQYF
TRBJ2-4 | . | TRBV6-2/TRBV6-3 | . | TGTGCCAGCGGTACTTTTGGAGTAGACAAAACCATTCAGTACTTC | CASGTFGVDKTIQYF
TRBJ2-3 | . | TRBV12-3/TRBV12-4 | . | TGTGCCAGCAGACCTGGCACAGTTACGCAGTATTTT | CASRPGTVTQYF
TRBJ2-1 | TRBD2 | TRBV4-1 | . | TGCGCCGGCAGCCACCCCGGACTAGCTGGATCCTACAATGAGCAGTTCTTC | CAGSHPGLAGSYNEQFF
TRBJ2-1 | TRBD2 | TRBV4-2 | many | TGTGCCAGCAGCCAAGCCCGCGGGAGTGATTACAATGAGCAGTTCTTC | CASSQARGSDYNEQFF
TRBJ2-1 | . | TRBV4-1 | many | TGCGCCAGCAGCCAGGCAATGGGGAACAATGAGCAGTTCTTC | CASSQAMGNNEQFF
TRBJ1-4 | TRBD1 | TRBV27 | . | TGTGCCAGCAGTATTCTGGGACAGGATGAAAAATTGTTTTTT | CASSILGQDEKLFF
TRBJ2-1 | TRBD2 | TRBV11-2 | . | TGTGCCAGCAGCTTAGACATAGCGGGGGTGGATGAACAGTTCTTC | CASSLDIAGVDEQFF
TRBJ2-2 | . | TRBV10-3 | . | TGTGCCATCAGTAACCTTAGCGTGGGGAACACCGGGGAGCTGCTTTTT | CAISNLSVGNTGELLF
TRBJ2-5 | . | TRBV28 | . | TGTGCCAGCAGTTTCAGACATGAGACCCAGTACTTC | CASSFRHETQYF
TRBJ1-2 | . | TRBV24-1 | . | TGTGCCACCAGTGACTACGGGGCCCGAGGCTACACCTTC | CATSDYGARGYTF
TRBJ2-7 | . | TRBV4-2 | . | TGTGTCAGCAGCCAAGGGGTGGGCGATTACGAGCAGTACTTC | CVSSQGVGDYEQYF
TRBJ2-7 | . | TRBV6-2/TRBV6-3 | . | TGTGCCAGCAGCTTCCTATTGGACTACGAGCAATACTTC | CASSFLLDYEQYF
TRBJ2-7 | . | TRBV11-2 | . | TGTCCCAGGAGCTTAGCTGACATTGCCTACGAGCAGTACTTC | CPRSLADIAYEQYF
TRBJ2-1 | TRBD1 | TRBV11-2 | . | TGTGTTAGCAGCGTGACAGGGGTTTACAATGAACAGCTCTTC | CVSSVTGVYNEQLF
TRBJ2-1 | TRBD2 | TRBV11-1 | . | TGTGCCAGTAGTCTGGGGCTAGCGGGAGAAGTTGACAATGCGCAGTTCTTC | CASSLGLAGEVDNAQFF
TRBJ1-5 | . | TRBV5-1 | . | TGTACCAGCTCCGGGACTCCTGATCAGCCCCAGCATTTT | CTSSGTPDQPQHF
TRBJ2-2 | . | TRBV6-5 | . | TGTGCCAGCAGTTCCTCGAGGGGGAGGACTAGCGGGGAGCTGTTTTTT | CASSSSRGRTSGELFF
TRBJ1-2 | . | TRBV29-1 | . | TGCATCATTGGCCCCCCGCTCTATGGCTACACCTTC | CIIGPPLYGYTF
TRBJ2-7 | TRBD2 | TRBV28 | many | TGTGCCAGCCACGATAGCGGGAGCTCCTACGAGCAGTACTTC | CASHDSGSSYEQYF
TRBJ2-1 | TRBD2 | TRBV29-1 | many | TGCAGCGTTGAACCCTCTAGCGGATCCGCCTACAATGAGCAGTTCTTC | CSVEPSSGSAYNEQFF
TRBJ1-1 | . | TRBV11-2 | . | TGTGCCAGCATCACAGCCGGTTCTGTAAGTGAAGCTTTCTTT | CASITAGSVSEAFF
TRBJ1-2 | TRBD1 | TRBV30 | once | TGTGCCTGGAGACAAACAGGGGGGGGACTCCATGGCTACACTTTC | CAWRQTGGGLHGYTF
TRBJ2-2 | . | TRBV30 | . | TGTGCCAGGAGTGTACCCAACACGCACATCGGGGAGCTGTTTTTT | CARSVPNTHIGELFF
TRBJ1-6 | . | TRBV28 | once | TGTGCCAGCAGTTGCAGGGGAGGATCACCCCACCACTTT | CASSCRGGSPHHF
TRBJ2-7 | . | TRBV12-3/TRBV12-4 | . | TGTGCCAGCAGTAGGACTGAAGCCTCCTACAAGCAGTACTTC | CASSRTEASYKQYF
TRBJ2-7 | . | TRBV11-2 | . | TGTGCCAGCCACTTATCCGTTGTACTAGCGAGAGGGGGGTACGAGCAGTACTTC | CASHLSVVLARGGYEQYF
TRBJ2-1 | . | TRBV10-3 | . | TGTGCCATCAGTGAGGGACAGTACCCCAATGAGCAGCTCTTC | CAISEGQYPNEQLF